This T cell receptor (beta chain) was sequenced for a study of cytomegalovirus exposure and HLA in healthy donors. Germline V gene data show CDR1 as MNHNY and CDR2 as SVGAGI (reference sequence). Trimming left V 5 bases short and J 5 bases short, with 15 bases between. The CDR3 spans 14 residues. TCRdb keeps only in-frame clones here, not all; method: immunoSEQ multiplex PCR. The data contain roughly 150,000 clones, more than 70% of them singletons. This chain links TRBV6-6 with TRBJ1-1; D is undetermined. This clonotype was sampled from a man between 18 and 35 years old in good health and CMV-seronegative. The sequencing input was PBMCs. This CDR3 is CASSPLAAKTEAFF. Written as DNA, the CDR3 is TGTGCCAGCAGTCCCCTCGCTGCGAAGACTGAAGCTTTCTTT.